This T cell receptor (beta chain) was profiled in a study of human T cells and chemical hapten exposure. Overall study: Yields of TCR per sample differed, chiefly owing to small differences in pooled library volume. General study points: After DPC sensitization, TCRs above 1 in 1000 frequency showed no change.

It was unfractionated whole blood from which total RNA was extracted. On this clonotype: What it recognizes is unknown. One end of the junction is discordant with germline, which a read error may explain.

In the library, unique molecular identifiers were attached to individual cDNA molecules. Source study methods: A per-sample median of about 96,000 TCRs was observed, with a range of about 23,224 to 750,000. TCRdb redid the calling of the 5' RACE reads with MiXCR, one entry per CDR3 protein. None of the V and J calls come from the authors' own analysis; TCRdb made them. The data hold about 81,000 distinct CDR3 sequences, with roughly 8.4% observed a single time. The TCR originated in a male donor in good health.

CDR3 protein: CATGDIQDGDTF. CDR3 nucleotides: TGTGCCACGGGTGATATTCAGGATGGCGACACCTTC. The chain has TRBV7-8 and TRBJ1-2; no definite D call. This CDR3 is built from 12 residues. CDR1 SGHVS and CDR2 FQNEAQ come from the germline V gene.